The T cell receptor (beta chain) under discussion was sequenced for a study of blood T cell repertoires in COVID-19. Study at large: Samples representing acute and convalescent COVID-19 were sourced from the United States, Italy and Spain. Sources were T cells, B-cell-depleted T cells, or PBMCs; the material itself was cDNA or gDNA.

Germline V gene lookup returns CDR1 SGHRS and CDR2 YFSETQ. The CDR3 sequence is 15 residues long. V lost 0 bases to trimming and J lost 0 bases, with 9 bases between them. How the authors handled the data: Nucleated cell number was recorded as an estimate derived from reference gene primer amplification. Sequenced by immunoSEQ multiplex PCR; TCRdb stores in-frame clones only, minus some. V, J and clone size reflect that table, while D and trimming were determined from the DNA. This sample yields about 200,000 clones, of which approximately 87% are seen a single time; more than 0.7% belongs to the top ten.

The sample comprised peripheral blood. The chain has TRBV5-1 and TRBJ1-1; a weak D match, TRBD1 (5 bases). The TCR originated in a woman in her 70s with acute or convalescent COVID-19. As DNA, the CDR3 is TGCGCCAGCAGCTTGGAGCGACAGCTGAACACTGAAGCTTTCTTT. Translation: CASSLERQLNTEAFF.